These 13 T cell receptor beta chains were all obtained from the same sample, sequenced in a study of T cell responses to AZD1222 COVID-19 vaccine. Only in-frame clones appear in the TCRdb table, and some are missing; sequencing was by immunoSEQ multiplex PCR. The profile shows approximately 67,000 clones, around 89% of them singletons. The sample here was peripheral blood, taken 28 days after the second AZD1222 dose. These TCRs come from an adult who received the AZD1222 COVID-19 vaccine.

This clone has just one count. This chain uses TRBV19 with TRBJ1-3; D not resolved. Per the germline V gene, CDR1 is LNHDA and CDR2 is SQIVND (reference sequence). This CDR3 spans 16 amino acids. Trimming cost V 7 bases and J 1 base, with 17 bases left between them. The CDR3 loop reads CASNPSGPISGNTIYF. The CDR3, as DNA: TGTGCCAGTAACCCCTCCGGTCCCATATCTGGAAACACCATATATTTT.

This chain joins TRBV5-1 and TRBJ2-1, with 10 bases identical to TRBD2. The CDR3 is made up of 15 amino acids. Germline V gene lookup returns CDR1 SGHRS and CDR2 YFSETQ. J gave up 4 bases and V 4 bases, and 5 bases lay outside the gene matches. The CDR3 bases are TGCGCCAGCAGCCCGCTAGCGGGGGAATACAATGAGCAGTTCTTC. The encoded protein is CASSPLAGEYNEQFF.

This clone was detected once. The genes are TRBV24-1 and TRBJ2-2; the D gene could be TRBD1 or TRBD2 (6 bases each). V was shortened by 9 bases and J by 2 bases, with 15 bases between the two germline ends. The CDR3 loop spans 15 amino acids. Germline lookup yields CDR1 KGHDR and CDR2 SFDVKD. The CDR3 loop reads CATGRGPSNTGELFF. In DNA form, the CDR3 reads TGTGCCACCGGCCGGGGGCCCTCAAACACCGGGGAGCTGTTTTTT.

In its sample, this clone was seen once. The chain carries TRBV29-1 and TRBJ2-7, with 11 bases matching TRBD1. V was clipped by 6 bases and J by 4 bases; unmatched bases: 17. The CDR3 is 17 amino acids. Germline assignment: CDR1 SQVTM and CDR2 ANQGSEA. The CDR3 region is CSVPGQGGSGILYEQYF. CDR3 nucleotide sequence: TGCAGCGTGCCGGGACAGGGGGGTAGCGGGATTTTGTACGAGCAGTACTTC.

J is TRBJ1-5 and V is TRBV28; D is uncertain. Per the germline V gene, CDR1 is MDHEN and CDR2 is SYDVKM. The CDR3 is 11 residues long. Between the trimmed V and J ends, which lost 6 bases and 16 bases, there was a span of 16 bases. The CDR3 region is CASRNSGRHHF. In nucleotides, the CDR3 is TGTGCCAGCAGGAATTCGGGCCGACATCATTTT.

The V call is TRBV28, the J call TRBJ1-4, with 7 bases matching TRBD1. Germline V gene data show CDR1 as MDHEN and CDR2 as SYDVKM. Trimming removed 5 bases from V and 5 bases from J; junction bases left unmatched: 8. The CDR3 contains 15 residues. The CDR3 here is CASSRPGQRNEKLFF. The CDR3 DNA reads TGTGCCAGCAGTCGACCGGGACAGAGGAATGAAAAACTGTTTTTT.

The V gene is TRBV19, the J gene TRBJ2-4; possibly TRBD1 for D (6 bases). CDR1 is LNHDA, CDR2 SQIVND, per germline (reference sequence). This CDR3 has 14 residues. Trimming stripped 6 bases from V and 3 bases from J, with 12 bases between. The CDR3 DNA reads as TGTGCCAGTAGAACACAGGGCGGCAAAAACATTCAGTACTTC. It is translated as CASRTQGGKNIQYF.

The rearrangement links TRBV24-1 to TRBJ2-3, with 7 bases fitting TRBD2. The V segment lost 4 bases and the J segment 5 bases; nucleotides outside the gene matches: 5. This CDR3 has 14 amino acids. Germline values: CDR1 KGHDR, CDR2 SFDVKD. The CDR3 nucleotides are TGTGCCACCAGTGAGACCGGGACTATAGATACGCAGTATTTT. It is translated as CATSETGTIDTQYF.

The chain couples TRBV29-1 to TRBJ1-5; 10 nucleotides agree with TRBD1. With V trimmed by 6 bases and J by 6 bases, 11 bases remained unmatched. From germline, CDR1 is SQVTM and CDR2 ANQGSEA. This CDR3 region has 15 residues. The CDR3 protein is CSVSTGGTTGQPQHF. The CDR3 region has the DNA TGCAGCGTCTCGACAGGGGGCACAACGGGTCAGCCCCAGCATTTT.

The genes are TRBV30 and TRBJ2-3; D unclear. Germline CDR1 and CDR2: GTSNPN and SVGIG (reference sequence). The CDR3 runs to 15 residues. Trimming removed 0 bases at V and 4 bases at J, with 14 bases between. CDR3 nucleotides: TGTGCCTGGAGTGTAACTGGCGTTGGCGCAGATACGCAGTATTTT. Its translation: CAWSVTGVGADTQYF. The full variable domain, its missing parts supplied by reference TRBV30 and TRBJ2-3, is SQTIHQWPATLVQPVGSPLSLECTVEGTSNPNLYWYRQAAGRGLQLLFYSVGIGQISSEVPQNLSASRPQDRQFILSSKKLLLSDSGFYLCAWSVTGVGADTQYFGPGTRLTVL.

This clone was seen a single time. The CDR3, as DNA: TGTGCCAGCAGTCCGGGAGCTAACACTGAAGCTTTCTTT. Translated, it gives CASSPGANTEAFF. This chain uses TRBV6-6 with TRBJ1-1; D ambiguous. The CDR3 consists of 13 residues. Between the trimmed V and J ends, which lost 5 bases and 2 bases, there was a span of 9 bases. Germline V gene data show CDR1 as MNHNY and CDR2 as SVGAGI (reference sequence).

The chain uses TRBV12-5 and TRBJ2-2; TRBD2 agrees at 12 bases. V was pared by 6 bases and J by 0 bases, with 11 bases of the junction left unmatched. The CDR3 totals 19 residues. CDR1 LGHNT and CDR2 FRNRAP come from the germline V gene. The CDR3 is CASGYPRASGRANTGELFF. The CDR3 DNA reads TGTGCTAGTGGCTACCCCAGGGCTAGCGGGAGGGCGAACACCGGGGAGCTGTTTTTT.

The chain is built from TRBV7-2 and TRBJ2-3; D is undetermined. CDR1 and CDR2 (germline): SGHTA, FQGNSA. This CDR3 spans 16 amino acids. Deletions cut 1 base from V and 4 bases from J, with 15 bases between. Here the CDR3 DNA reads TGTGCCAGCAGCTTAGGAGGTGTCAGAGACTCAGATACGCAGTATTTT. The encoded protein is CASSLGGVRDSDTQYF.